This record concerns one TCR beta chain sequence. The antigen remains unidentified. This sample was taken from a study of response to subunit inactivated influenza vaccine. Overall study findings and caveats: Each seasonal flu vaccination may recruit only limited new T cells, authors suggested.

Trimming took off 1 base at V and 8 bases at J, with 18 bases between the two ends. Germline CDR1 SGHTA, CDR2 FQGNSA. The CDR3 covers 15 residues. TCRdb processed the RT-PCR reads anew with MiXCR; each CDR3 protein has one entry. The table includes over 450,000 distinct CDR3 sequences, 10% to 15% detected once. J is TRBJ2-7 and V is TRBV7-2, with a tentative D call TRBD2 (6 bases). The sequencing here drew on PBMCs from blood, taken more than 35 days after vaccination. The receptor was isolated from a man aged 45 to 65 who received an inactivated influenza vaccine. The CDR3 DNA is TGTGCCAGCAGCTTAGGAGGTCGGACTACGTACCAGCAGTACTTC. Amino acids: CASSLGGRTTYQQYF.